This T cell receptor (beta chain) was observed in a study of early T cells in non-severe SARS-CoV-2 infection. A single record per CDR3 protein comes from TCRdb applying MiXCR to the 5' RACE reads. This sample has roughly 27,000 distinct CDR3 sequences, with 9.5% to 10% found just once. This clonotype was seen ten or more times. The CDR3 runs 13 residues. The V end was cut by 0 bases, the J end by 4 bases, with 6 bases between. Germline CDR1 and CDR2: SGDLS and YYNGEE. Source material: whole blood. The rearrangement uses TRBV9 and TRBJ2-3; no reliable D call. The TCR comes from an adult who was a healthcare worker with PCR-confirmed SARS-CoV-2 infection or an uninfected control (not recorded which). For the CDR3, the DNA is TGTGCCAGCAGCGTAGGTGCCCCAGATACGCAGTATTTT. Translating it yields CASSVGAPDTQYF.